The 23 T cell receptor beta chains presented below share a single source sample, sequenced in a study of control samples from healthy donors and cancer patients. This table comes from immunoSEQ multiplex PCR, and its TCRdb copy is limited to in-frame clones, with some not included. The sample contains 400,000 to 500,000 clones, approximately 92% of which appear only once. Source material: PBMCs. The receptor set was obtained from a man aged 35-49 years with head and neck cancer.

The chain recombines TRBV5-1 with TRBJ2-6; D is unresolved. V gave up 0 bases and J gave up 0 bases, with 13 bases separating them. The CDR3 spans 18 residues. Germline CDR1 reads SGHRS; CDR2 reads YFSETQ. This chain's CDR3 is CASSLVGSQSSGANVLTF. CDR3 nucleotides: TGCGCCAGCAGCTTGGTCGGTTCCCAAAGCTCTGGGGCCAACGTCCTGACTTTC.

The rearrangement joins TRBV28 to TRBJ1-3; 7 bases align to TRBD1. J lost 3 bases, V lost 5 bases, and 4 bases had no gene match. The length of the CDR3 is 14 residues. Germline V gene lookup returns CDR1 MDHEN and CDR2 SYDVKM. CDR3 region: CASSPTGFGNTIYF. DNA of the CDR3: TGTGCCAGCAGTCCGACAGGGTTTGGAAACACCATATATTTT. The full variable domain, in which reference TRBV28 and TRBJ1-3 provide the parts outside the CDR3, is DVKVTQSSRYLVKRTGEKVFLECVQDMDHENMFWYRQDPGLGLRLIYFSYDVKMKEKGDIPEGYSVSREKKERFSLILESASTNQTSMYLCASSPTGFGNTIYFGEGSWLTVV.

This CDR3 is CASSDLRGGEQFF. The CDR3 coding sequence is TGTGCCAGCAGTGATTTGCGAGGTGGTGAGCAGTTCTTC. J is TRBJ2-1 and V is TRBV6-4; D not certain. Per germline, CDR1 MRHNA and CDR2 SNTAGT. CDR3 size: 13 residues. V was pared by 3 bases and J by 9 bases, with 12 bases between.

The genes are TRBV6-2 or TRBV6-3 and TRBJ2-4, with 7 bases fitting TRBD1. The CDR3 runs to 14 residues. Germline V CDR1 and CDR2: MNHEY, SVGEGT. The junction had 10 bases not matched to a gene; V was cut back by 6 bases and J by 8 bases. The CDR3 here is CASSSGQVGHIQYF. The CDR3 bases are TGTGCCAGCAGCTCCGGACAGGTGGGGCACATTCAGTACTTC.

The chain is built from TRBV11-2 and TRBJ2-1, with D perhaps matching TRBD2 (6 bases). This CDR3 is built from 16 residues. The V end was cut by 8 bases, the J end by 1 base, with 18 bases between. Germline V gene sequence: CDR1 SGHAT, CDR2 FQNNGV. The CDR3 loop reads CASSKTGLLSYNEQFF. CDR3 bases: TGTGCCAGCTCGAAGACGGGACTCTTATCCTACAATGAGCAGTTCTTC.

The rearrangement links TRBV6-5 to TRBJ2-1, with TRBD2 matching 7 bases. The trim removed 4 bases at V and 1 base at J, leaving 4 bases unmatched. The germline V gene encodes CDR1 MNHEY and CDR2 SVGAGI. This CDR3 is 15 amino acids long. CDR3 DNA: TGTGCCAGCAGTTTATCCGGGGGGTCCTACAATGAGCAGTTCTTC. Amino acid sequence: CASSLSGGSYNEQFF.

J is TRBJ2-1 and V is TRBV5-1; D unclear. The germline gives CDR1 SGHRS, CDR2 YFSETQ. The CDR3 spans 15 residues. V was clipped by 1 base and J by 6 bases, with 14 bases between them. The CDR3: CASSLSAHLTNEQFF. The DNA of the CDR3 is TGCGCCAGCAGCTTGTCGGCCCACCTTACCAATGAGCAGTTCTTC.

The chain joins TRBV4-2 to TRBJ1-1; unclear D gene. Per the germline V gene, CDR1 is LGHNA and CDR2 is YNFKEQ. The CDR3 extends over 15 amino acids. Between the trimmed V and J ends, which lost 8 bases and 0 bases, there was a span of 16 bases. CDR3 loop: CASERTGSMNTEAFF. In nucleotides, the CDR3 is TGTGCCAGCGAACGGACGGGGTCTATGAACACTGAAGCTTTCTTT.

The gene calls are TRBV28 and TRBJ2-3; TRBD2 matches at 13 bases. The germline gives CDR1 MDHEN, CDR2 SYDVKM. CDR3 size: 15 residues. Trimming took 7 bases from V and 5 from J; bases not matched to a gene: 6. The CDR3 is CASIGTSGTRDTQYF. The DNA of the CDR3 is TGTGCCAGCATCGGGACTAGCGGGACAAGAGATACGCAGTATTTT. Filled out from reference TRBV28 and TRBJ2-3, the complete variable domain reads DVKVTQSSRYLVKRTGEKVFLECVQDMDHENMFWYRQDPGLGLRLIYFSYDVKMKEKGDIPEGYSVSREKKERFSLILESASTNQTSMYLCASIGTSGTRDTQYFGPGTRLTVL.

The genes are TRBV4-2 and TRBJ2-7; perhaps D is TRBD1 or TRBD2 (5 bases each). CDR1 and CDR2 (germline): LGHNA, YNFKEQ. The CDR3 is made up of 16 amino acids. V lost 0 bases, J lost 3 bases, and 15 bases lay in between. The CDR3 nucleotides are TGTGCCAGCAGCCAAGATAGGGACGGCCGAATCTACGAGCAGTACTTC. It specifies CASSQDRDGRIYEQYF.

The CDR3 reads CASSVDPSGARGNSPLHF. CDR3 DNA: TGTGCCAGCAGCGTAGATCCTTCGGGGGCTAGGGGTAATTCACCCCTCCACTTT. The rearrangement joins TRBV9 to TRBJ1-6; possibly TRBD1 for D (6 bases). V dropped 0 bases and J dropped 6 bases, with 19 bases sitting between them. CDR1 and CDR2 (germline): SGDLS, YYNGEE. The length of the CDR3 is 18 residues.

The chain has TRBV6-5 and TRBJ1-5; no firm D call. Germline CDR1 and CDR2: MNHEY and SVGAGI. Trimming cost V 4 bases and J 11 bases, with 15 bases left between them. The CDR3 is 13 residues long. The CDR3 DNA follows: TGTGCCAGCAGTTCCCGTTCAGAGGCGGCCCAGCATTTT. Translating gives CASSSRSEAAQHF.

This chain joins TRBV10-3 and TRBJ2-2; TRBD2 aligns across 12 bases. With 4 bases clipped from V and 2 bases from J, the junction kept 5 bases outside the gene matches. CDR3 length: 17 amino acids. Germline V gene sequence: CDR1 ENHRY, CDR2 SYGVKD. DNA of the CDR3: TGTGCCATCAGTGTTGGACTAGCGGGGAGCAACACCGGGGAGCTGTTTTTT. It encodes CAISVGLAGSNTGELFF.

The chain couples TRBV30 to TRBJ2-1, with D uncertain. Germline V lookup: CDR1 GTSNPN, CDR2 SVGIG (reference sequence). The germline V and J ends were trimmed by 1 base and 15 bases, with 16 bases remaining between them. The CDR3 spans 12 residues. The CDR3 coding sequence is TGTGCCTGGAGTGATTTGGACCGGGCTCCGTTCTTC. Its protein is CAWSDLDRAPFF.

This chain uses TRBV5-4 with TRBJ2-3, with 9 bases lining up with TRBD1. The germline V gene encodes CDR1 SGHNT and CDR2 YYREEE (reference sequence). CDR3 size: 13 residues. The trim removed 7 bases at V and 1 base at J, leaving 1 base unmatched. The CDR3 coding sequence is TGTGCCAGCGACAGGGGGGGCACAGATACGCAGTATTTT. It translates to CASDRGGTDTQYF.

This sequence joins TRBV6-5 and TRBJ2-7, with D possibly matching TRBD1 (6 bases). V was cut by 0 bases and J by 3 bases, with 12 bases left in between. Germline CDR1 MNHEY, CDR2 SVGAGI. The CDR3 runs to 15 residues. For the CDR3, the DNA is TGTGCCAGCAGTTACTCGCGGCAGGGGCTCTACGAGCAGTACTTC. This encodes CASSYSRQGLYEQYF.

The chain employs TRBV7-2 and TRBJ1-1, with 8 positions matching TRBD1. J gave up 3 bases and V 4 bases, and 7 bases lay outside the gene matches. CDR3 size: 15 residues. From germline, CDR1 is SGHTA and CDR2 FQGNSA. The CDR3 nucleotides read TGTGCCAGCAGCTGGAGACAGGGGTCCGACACTGAAGCTTTCTTT. It translates to CASSWRQGSDTEAFF.

This chain connects TRBV4-2 to TRBJ2-4; 9 positions match TRBD2. This CDR3 is built from 17 residues. The germline V gene has CDR1 LGHNA and CDR2 YNFKEQ. V lost 0 bases and J lost 3; bases outside the gene matches: 6. CDR3 sequence reads: CASSQDGGGGGKNIQYF. The CDR3 region has the DNA TGTGCCAGCAGCCAAGACGGCGGGGGGGGTGGCAAAAACATTCAGTACTTC.

The chain uses TRBV18 and TRBJ2-7, with a weak D call TRBD1 (6 bases). The CDR3 contains 16 residues. Germline assignment: CDR1 KGHSH and CDR2 LQKENI. Deletions cut 4 bases from V and 0 bases from J, with 16 bases between. In DNA, the CDR3 is TGTGCCAGCTCACAATCCGGGACACTGAGCTCCTACGAGCAGTACTTC. This gives the protein CASSQSGTLSSYEQYF.

The CDR3 is CASSLTVQGEQFF. As DNA, the CDR3 is TGTGCCAGCAGTTTAACTGTACAGGGGGAGCAGTTCTTC. The rearrangement joins TRBV28 to TRBJ2-1; 7 nucleotides match TRBD1. This CDR3 has 13 residues. Germline loops: CDR1 MDHEN, CDR2 SYDVKM. V was clipped by 2 bases and J by 10 bases; unmatched bases: 5.

This clone was seen more than once but under ten times. This chain links TRBV7-3 with TRBJ1-6; D gene ambiguous. From germline, CDR1 is SGHTA and CDR2 FQGTGA. The CDR3 contains 14 residues. The germline V and J ends were trimmed by 5 bases and 7 bases, with 12 bases remaining between them. CDR3 sequence reads: CASSDPIGNSPLHF. Written as DNA, the CDR3 is TGTGCCAGCAGCGACCCGATCGGGAATTCACCCCTCCACTTT.

This chain uses TRBV6-5 with TRBJ2-1; unclear D gene. CDR1 and CDR2 (germline): MNHEY, SVGAGI. CDR3 length equals 15 residues. V shed 4 bases and J shed 0 bases, with 10 bases lying between them. As DNA, the CDR3 is TGTGCCAGCAGTTCTCTTAGCTACTCCTACAATGAGCAGTTCTTC. Translating gives CASSSLSYSYNEQFF.

The gene calls are TRBV27 and TRBJ1-2, with D unclear. V lost 3 bases to trimming and J lost 6 bases, with 11 bases between them. The CDR3 loop spans 13 amino acids. CDR1 and CDR2 from the germline V gene are MNHEY and SMNVEV (reference sequence). CDR3 in amino acids: CASSFEGDNGYTF. The CDR3 DNA sequence: TGTGCCAGCAGTTTCGAGGGAGACAATGGCTACACCTTC.